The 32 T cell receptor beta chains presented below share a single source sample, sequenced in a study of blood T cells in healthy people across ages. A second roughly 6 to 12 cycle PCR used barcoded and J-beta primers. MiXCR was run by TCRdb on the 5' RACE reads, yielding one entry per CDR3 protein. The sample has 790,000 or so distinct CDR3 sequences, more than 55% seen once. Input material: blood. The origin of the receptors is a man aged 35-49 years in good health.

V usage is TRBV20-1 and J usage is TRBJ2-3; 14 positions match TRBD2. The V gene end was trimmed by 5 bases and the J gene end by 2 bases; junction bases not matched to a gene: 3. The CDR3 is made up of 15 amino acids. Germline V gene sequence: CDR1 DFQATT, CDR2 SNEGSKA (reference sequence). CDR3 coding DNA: TGCAGTGCTCGACTAGCGGGAGGGGACACAGATACGCAGTATTTT. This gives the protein CSARLAGGDTDTQYF.

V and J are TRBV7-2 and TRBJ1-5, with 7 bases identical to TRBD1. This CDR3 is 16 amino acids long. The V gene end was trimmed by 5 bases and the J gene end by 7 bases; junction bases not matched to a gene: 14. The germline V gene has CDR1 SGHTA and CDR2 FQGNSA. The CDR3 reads CASSLSDATGKQPQHF. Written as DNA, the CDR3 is TGTGCCAGCAGCCTGTCCGACGCGACAGGGAAGCAGCCCCAGCATTTT.

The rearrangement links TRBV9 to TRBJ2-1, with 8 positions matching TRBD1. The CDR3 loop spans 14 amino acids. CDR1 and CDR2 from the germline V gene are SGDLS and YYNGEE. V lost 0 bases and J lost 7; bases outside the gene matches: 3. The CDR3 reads CASSVGQGANEQFF. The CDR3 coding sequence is TGTGCCAGCAGCGTAGGTCAGGGGGCGAATGAGCAGTTCTTC.

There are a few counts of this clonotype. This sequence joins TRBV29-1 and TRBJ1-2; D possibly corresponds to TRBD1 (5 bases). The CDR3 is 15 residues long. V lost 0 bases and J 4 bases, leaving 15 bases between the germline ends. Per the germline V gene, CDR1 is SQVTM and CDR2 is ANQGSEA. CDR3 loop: CSVEELLRQTYGYTF. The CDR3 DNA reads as TGCAGCGTTGAAGAATTATTACGACAGACCTATGGCTACACCTTC.

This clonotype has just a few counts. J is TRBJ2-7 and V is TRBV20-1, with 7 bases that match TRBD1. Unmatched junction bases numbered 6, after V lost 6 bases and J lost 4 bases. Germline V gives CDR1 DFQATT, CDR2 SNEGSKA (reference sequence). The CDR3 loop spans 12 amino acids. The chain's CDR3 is CSAGQAQYEQYF. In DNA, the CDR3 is TGCAGTGCAGGACAGGCGCAATACGAGCAGTACTTC.

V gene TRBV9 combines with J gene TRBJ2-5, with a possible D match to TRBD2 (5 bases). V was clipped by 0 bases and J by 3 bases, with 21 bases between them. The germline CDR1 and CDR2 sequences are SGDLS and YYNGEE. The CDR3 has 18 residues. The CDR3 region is CASSVEAGAGLREETQYF. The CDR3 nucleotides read TGTGCCAGCAGCGTAGAGGCAGGCGCTGGGTTGAGGGAAGAGACCCAGTACTTC. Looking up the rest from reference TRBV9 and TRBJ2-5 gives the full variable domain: DSGVTQTPKHLITATGQRVTLRCSPRSGDLSVYWYQQSLDQGLQFLIQYYNGEERAKGNILERFSAQQFPDLHSELNLSSLELGDSALYFCASSVEAGAGLREETQYFGPGTRLLVL.

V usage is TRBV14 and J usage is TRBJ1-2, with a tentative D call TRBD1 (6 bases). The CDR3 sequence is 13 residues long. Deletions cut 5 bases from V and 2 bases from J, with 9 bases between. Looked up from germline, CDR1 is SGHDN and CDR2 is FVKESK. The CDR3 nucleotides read TGTGCCAGCAGCGACAGGAAGAACTATGGCTACACCTTC. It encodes CASSDRKNYGYTF.

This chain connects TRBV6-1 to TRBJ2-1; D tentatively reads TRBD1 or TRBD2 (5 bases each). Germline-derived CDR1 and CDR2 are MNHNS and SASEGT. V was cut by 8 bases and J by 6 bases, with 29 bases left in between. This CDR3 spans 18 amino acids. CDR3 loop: CASEFAFGALERGNEQFF. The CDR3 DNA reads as TGTGCCAGCGAATTCGCTTTCGGGGCTCTCGAGAGGGGCAATGAGCAGTTCTTC.

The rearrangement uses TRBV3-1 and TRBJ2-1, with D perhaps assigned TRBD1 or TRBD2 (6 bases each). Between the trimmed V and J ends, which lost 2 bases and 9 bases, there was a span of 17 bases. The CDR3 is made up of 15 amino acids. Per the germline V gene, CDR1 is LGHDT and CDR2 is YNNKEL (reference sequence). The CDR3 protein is CASSQRAGQGSEQFF. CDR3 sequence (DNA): TGTGCCAGCAGCCAACGAGCGGGTCAGGGGAGTGAGCAGTTCTTC.

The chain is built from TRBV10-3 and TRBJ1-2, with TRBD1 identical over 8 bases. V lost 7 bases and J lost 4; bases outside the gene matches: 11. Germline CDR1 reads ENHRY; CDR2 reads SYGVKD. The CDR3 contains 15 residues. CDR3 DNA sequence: TGTGCCATCACCTATTCCGGACAGGGAACCTATGGCTACACCTTC. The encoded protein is CAITYSGQGTYGYTF.

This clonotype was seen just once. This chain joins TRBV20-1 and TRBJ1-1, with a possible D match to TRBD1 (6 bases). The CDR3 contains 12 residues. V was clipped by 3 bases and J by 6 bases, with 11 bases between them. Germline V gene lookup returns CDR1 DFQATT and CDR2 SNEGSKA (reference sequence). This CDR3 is CSARRQVAEAFF. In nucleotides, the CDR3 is TGCAGTGCTAGGAGACAGGTGGCTGAAGCTTTCTTT.

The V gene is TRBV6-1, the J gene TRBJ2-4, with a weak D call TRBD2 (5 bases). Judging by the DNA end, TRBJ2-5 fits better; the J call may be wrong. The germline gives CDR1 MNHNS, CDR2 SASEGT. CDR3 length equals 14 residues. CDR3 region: CASSALAMGETQYF. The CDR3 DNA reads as TGTGCCAGCAGTGCCCTAGCTATGGGGGAGACCCAGTACTTC.

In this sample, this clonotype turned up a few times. This chain's CDR3 is CASSPSGREVDEQFF. CDR3 nucleotides: TGTGCCAGCAGCCCTAGCGGGAGGGAAGTGGATGAGCAGTTCTTC. J is TRBJ2-1 and V is TRBV7-3; 12 positions match TRBD2. The V and J ends lost 5 bases and 8 bases, in that order; junction bases with no gene match: 7. CDR1 is SGHTA and CDR2 is FQGTGA in the germline V gene. This CDR3 has 15 residues.

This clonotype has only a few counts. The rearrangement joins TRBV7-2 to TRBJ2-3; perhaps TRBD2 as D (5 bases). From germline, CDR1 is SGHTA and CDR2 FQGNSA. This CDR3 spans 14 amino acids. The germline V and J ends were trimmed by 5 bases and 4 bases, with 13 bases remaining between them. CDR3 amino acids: CASSPSQSADTQYF. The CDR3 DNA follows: TGTGCCAGCAGCCCTAGCCAGAGTGCAGATACGCAGTATTTT. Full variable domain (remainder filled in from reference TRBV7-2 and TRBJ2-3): GAGVSQSPSNKVTEKGKDVELRCDPISGHTALYWYRQSLGQGLEFLIYFQGNSAPDKSGLPSDRFSAERTGGSVSTLTIQRTQQEDSAVYLCASSPSQSADTQYFGPGTRLTVL.

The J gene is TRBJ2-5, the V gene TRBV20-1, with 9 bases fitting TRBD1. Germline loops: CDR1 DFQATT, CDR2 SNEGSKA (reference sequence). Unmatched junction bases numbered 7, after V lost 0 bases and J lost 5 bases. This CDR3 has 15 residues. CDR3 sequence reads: CSARDGDRVGETQYF. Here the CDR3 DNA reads TGCAGTGCTAGAGACGGGGACAGGGTCGGGGAGACCCAGTACTTC.

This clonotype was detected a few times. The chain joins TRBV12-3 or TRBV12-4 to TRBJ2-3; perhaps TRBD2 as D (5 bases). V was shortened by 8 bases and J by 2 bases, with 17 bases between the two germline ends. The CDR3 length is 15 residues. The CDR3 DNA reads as TGTGCCAGCTCCGGAGGTAGTGGTACCACAGATACGCAGTATTTT. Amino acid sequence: CASSGGSGTTDTQYF.

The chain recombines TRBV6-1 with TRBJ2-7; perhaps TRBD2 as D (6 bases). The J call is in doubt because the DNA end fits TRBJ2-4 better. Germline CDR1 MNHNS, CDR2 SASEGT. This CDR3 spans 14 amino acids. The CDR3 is CASRGVEEGNIQYF. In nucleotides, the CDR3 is TGTGCCAGCAGAGGGGTTGAGGAGGGGAACATTCAGTACTTC.

CDR3 protein: CASTRGGQSEQFF. CDR3 in DNA: TGTGCCAGCACTCGGGGGGGGCAGAGTGAGCAGTTCTTC. The rearrangement joins TRBV28 to TRBJ2-7, with 8 bases that match TRBD2. Judging by the DNA end, TRBJ2-1 fits better; the J call may be wrong. This CDR3 has 13 residues. Germline CDR1 is MDHEN and CDR2 is SYDVKM.

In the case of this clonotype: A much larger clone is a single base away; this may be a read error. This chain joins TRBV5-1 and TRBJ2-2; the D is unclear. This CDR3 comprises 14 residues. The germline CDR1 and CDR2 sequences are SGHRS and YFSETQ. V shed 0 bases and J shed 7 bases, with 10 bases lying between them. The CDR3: CASSLGASIGELFF. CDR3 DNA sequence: TGCGCCAGCAGCTTGGGTGCCAGCATCGGGGAGCTGTTTTTT.

The CDR3 region has the DNA TGTGCCAGCATCCGAAATAGCAACCAAGAGACCCAGTACTTC. Amino acid sequence: CASIRNSNQETQYF. This chain uses TRBV3-1 with TRBJ2-5; D is unclear. Trimming left V 7 bases short and J 0 bases short, with 12 bases between. CDR1 and CDR2 (germline): LGHDT, YNNKEL (reference sequence). The CDR3 spans 14 residues.

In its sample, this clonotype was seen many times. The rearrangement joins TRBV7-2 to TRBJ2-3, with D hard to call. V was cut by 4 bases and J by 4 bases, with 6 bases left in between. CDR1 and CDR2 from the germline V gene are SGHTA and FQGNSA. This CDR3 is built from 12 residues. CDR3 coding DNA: TGTGCCAGCAGCTCCCCCCCAGATACGCAGTATTTT. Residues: CASSSPPDTQYF.

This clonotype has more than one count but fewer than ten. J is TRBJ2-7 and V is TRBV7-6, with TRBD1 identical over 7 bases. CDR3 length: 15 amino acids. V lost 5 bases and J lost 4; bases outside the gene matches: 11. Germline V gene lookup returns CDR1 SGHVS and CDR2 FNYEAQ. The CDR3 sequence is CASSPTGTVLYEQYF. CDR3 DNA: TGTGCCAGCAGCCCGACCGGGACAGTTCTTTACGAGCAGTACTTC.

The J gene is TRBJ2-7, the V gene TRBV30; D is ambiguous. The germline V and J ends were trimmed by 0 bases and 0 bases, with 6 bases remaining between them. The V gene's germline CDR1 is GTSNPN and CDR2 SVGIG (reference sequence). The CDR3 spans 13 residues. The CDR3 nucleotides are TGTGCCTGGAGTGTGGGCAGCTCCTACGAGCAGTACTTC. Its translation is CAWSVGSSYEQYF.

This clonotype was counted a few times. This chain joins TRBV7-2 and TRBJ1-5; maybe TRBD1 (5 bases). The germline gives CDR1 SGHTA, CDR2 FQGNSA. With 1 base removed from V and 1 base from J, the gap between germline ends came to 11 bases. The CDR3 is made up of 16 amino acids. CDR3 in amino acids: CASSLGTGGSNQPQHF. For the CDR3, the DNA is TGTGCCAGCAGCTTAGGGACGGGGGGAAGCAATCAGCCCCAGCATTTT.

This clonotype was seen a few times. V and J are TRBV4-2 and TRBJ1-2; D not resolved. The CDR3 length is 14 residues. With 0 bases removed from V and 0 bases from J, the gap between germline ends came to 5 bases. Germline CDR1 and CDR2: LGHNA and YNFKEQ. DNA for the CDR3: TGTGCCAGCAGCCAAGAAGTAACTAACTATGGCTACACCTTC. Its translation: CASSQEVTNYGYTF.

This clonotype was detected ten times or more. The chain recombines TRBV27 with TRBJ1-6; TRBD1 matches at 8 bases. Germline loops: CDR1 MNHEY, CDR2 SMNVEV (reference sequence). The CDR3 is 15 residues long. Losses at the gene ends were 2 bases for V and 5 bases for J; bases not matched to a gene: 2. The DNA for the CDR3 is TGTGCCAGCAGTTTAACAGGGGGGGATAATTCACCCCTCCACTTT. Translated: CASSLTGGDNSPLHF.

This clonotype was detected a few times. CDR3 bases: TGTGCCAGCAGCCCGGTCATCGAAGTAGCGGGAGGGCCCCTGGCAGATACGCAGTATTTT. This sequence encodes CASSPVIEVAGGPLADTQYF. This chain joins TRBV7-8 and TRBJ2-3; 11 nucleotides line up with TRBD2. The CDR3 contains 20 residues. Germline V gives CDR1 SGHVS, CDR2 FQNEAQ. V lost 5 bases, J lost 4 bases, and 20 bases stayed unmatched.

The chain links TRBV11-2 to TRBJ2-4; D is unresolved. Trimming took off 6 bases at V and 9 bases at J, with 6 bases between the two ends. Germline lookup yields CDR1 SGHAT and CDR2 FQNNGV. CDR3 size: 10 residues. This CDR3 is CASRGTIQYF. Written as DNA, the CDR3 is TGTGCCAGCAGGGGAACCATTCAGTACTTC.

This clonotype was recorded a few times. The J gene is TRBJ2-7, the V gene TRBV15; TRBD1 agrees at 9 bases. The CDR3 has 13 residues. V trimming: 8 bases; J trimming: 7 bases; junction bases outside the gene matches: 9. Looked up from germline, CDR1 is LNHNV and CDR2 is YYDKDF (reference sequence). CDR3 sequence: CATARTGDREQYF. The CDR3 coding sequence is TGTGCCACCGCCCGGACAGGGGATCGGGAGCAGTACTTC.

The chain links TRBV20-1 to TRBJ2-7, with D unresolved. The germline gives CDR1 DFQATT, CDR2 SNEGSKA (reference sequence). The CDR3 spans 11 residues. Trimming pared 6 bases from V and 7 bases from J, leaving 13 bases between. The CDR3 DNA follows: TGCAGTGCCGCCCCAGTTGGTGAGCAGTACTTC. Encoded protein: CSAAPVGEQYF.

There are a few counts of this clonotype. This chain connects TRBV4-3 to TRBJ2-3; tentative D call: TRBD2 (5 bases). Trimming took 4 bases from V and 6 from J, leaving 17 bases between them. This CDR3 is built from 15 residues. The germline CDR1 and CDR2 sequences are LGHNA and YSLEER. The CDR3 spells CASSPDLASSDTQYF. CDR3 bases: TGCGCCAGCAGCCCCGACCTAGCAAGCTCCGATACGCAGTATTTT.

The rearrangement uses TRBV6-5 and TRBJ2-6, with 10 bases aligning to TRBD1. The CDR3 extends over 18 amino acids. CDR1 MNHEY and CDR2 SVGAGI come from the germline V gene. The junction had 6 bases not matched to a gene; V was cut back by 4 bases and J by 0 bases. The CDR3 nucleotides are TGTGCCAGCAGTTTCCGAAGGACAGGGGGCTCTGGGGCCAACGTCCTGACTTTC. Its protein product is CASSFRRTGGSGANVLTF.